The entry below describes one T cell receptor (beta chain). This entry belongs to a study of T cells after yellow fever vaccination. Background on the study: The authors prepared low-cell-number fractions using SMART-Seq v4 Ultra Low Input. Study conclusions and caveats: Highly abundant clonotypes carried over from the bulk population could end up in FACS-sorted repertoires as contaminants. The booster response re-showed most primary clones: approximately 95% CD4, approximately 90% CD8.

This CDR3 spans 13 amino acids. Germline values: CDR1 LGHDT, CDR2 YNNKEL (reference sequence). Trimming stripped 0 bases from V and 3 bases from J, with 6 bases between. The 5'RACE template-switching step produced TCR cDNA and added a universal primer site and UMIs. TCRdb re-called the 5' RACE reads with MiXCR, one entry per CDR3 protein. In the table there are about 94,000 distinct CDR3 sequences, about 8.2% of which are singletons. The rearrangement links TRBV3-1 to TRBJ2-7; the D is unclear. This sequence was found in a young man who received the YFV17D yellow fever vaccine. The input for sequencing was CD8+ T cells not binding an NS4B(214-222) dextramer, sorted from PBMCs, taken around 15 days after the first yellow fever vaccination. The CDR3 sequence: CASSQEPLYEQYF. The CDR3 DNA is TGTGCCAGCAGCCAAGAACCCCTCTACGAGCAGTACTTC.